This is a list of T cell receptor beta chains from one sample in a study of molecular identifiers for immune sequencing clone quantification. MiXCR, applied by TCRdb to the PCR reads, yields one record per CDR3 protein. Of about 300,000 distinct CDR3 sequences in the sample, around a fifth are singletons; the top ten hold approximately 0.8%. Sequencing used naive CD8+ T cells from blood, with Jurkat cell RNA spiked in. The receptors stem from a human donor in good health. Some libraries in this study had Jurkat cell RNA spiked in. CDR3s include the opening cysteine and the closing phenylalanine or tryptophan. Each record gives: J gene, V gene, CDR3 protein.

>TRBJ2-7|TRBV7-9
CASSLDRGAGEQYF
>TRBJ1-1|TRBV7-2
CASSLTRNTEAFF
>TRBJ2-1|TRBV12-3/TRBV12-4
CASSSSGTSGTNEQFF
>TRBJ2-7|TRBV6-5
CASSSGQGDEQYF
>TRBJ2-3|TRBV7-2
CAIASDNTDTQYF
>TRBJ2-5|TRBV2
CACSERSGGHPYQETQYF
>TRBJ1-3|TRBV20-1
CSARLVSGAASGNTIYF
>TRBJ2-1|TRBV19
CASSVTNYNEQFF
>TRBJ2-3|TRBV9
CASSVATQGFITDTQYF
>TRBJ1-4|TRBV23-1
CASRDRVVLKLFF
>TRBJ2-5|TRBV6-5
CASPRSPRQGYQETQYF
>TRBJ2-2|TRBV30
CACYGVTGELFF
>TRBJ2-7|TRBV28
CASSLSAGGAYEQYF
>TRBJ1-4|TRBV7-9
CASSFMNREKLFF
>TRBJ2-7|TRBV5-1
CASSLSPGTGYRYEQYF
>TRBJ2-3|TRBV7-9
CASTDFTDTQYF
>TRBJ2-1|TRBV27
CASMLLAGSEQFF
>TRBJ2-7|TRBV7-2
CASSFTGAPYEQYF
>TRBJ1-4|TRBV4-3
CASSQDRGREKLFF
>TRBJ2-5|TRBV11-2
CASGLPGTLETQYF
>TRBJ2-7|TRBV7-9
CASSPPYNYYEQYF
>TRBJ1-6|TRBV20-1
CSARDLDSHSYNSPLHF
>TRBJ2-3|TRBV28
CASSPRQGPVQTDTQYF
>TRBJ1-4|TRBV29-1
CSVFDRGGEKLFF
>TRBJ1-3|TRBV5-6
CASSSIQGALSGNTIYF
>TRBJ1-1|TRBV5-1
CASSSSEDFLNTEAFF
>TRBJ2-1|TRBV6-1
CASSTTSGVYNEQFF
>TRBJ2-3|TRBV20-1
CSASLAGGNTDTRYF
>TRBJ2-7|TRBV7-9
CASTNPVSGTYEQYF
>TRBJ2-4|TRBV29-1
CSVAGGPLAKNIQYF
>TRBJ1-5|TRBV4-1
CASSQSTGGGQPQHF
>TRBJ2-1|TRBV3-1
CASSLGTQGTYNEQFF
>TRBJ2-3|TRBV6-2/TRBV6-3
CASRTADALVVPHTDTQYF
>TRBJ1-4|TRBV7-9
CASSLELQGGAGYEKLFF
>TRBJ2-6|TRBV11-2
CASSLWAGAGANVLTF
>TRBJ2-7|TRBV6-5
CASSYSTGYEQYF
>TRBJ2-2|TRBV3-1
CAGSPFRLLDGELFF
>TRBJ2-3|TRBV12-3/TRBV12-4
CASSPQTPDTQYF
>TRBJ1-1|TRBV27
CASSLLGPSTEAFF
>TRBJ2-7|TRBV18
CASRTPGGSYEQYF
>TRBJ2-7|TRBV7-9
CASSDSGLADRLQYF
>TRBJ1-1|TRBV14
CASSQDKERGTEAFF
>TRBJ2-2|TRBV5-1
CASSLQGSGELFF
>TRBJ2-7|TRBV28
CASKGRGVYEQYF
>TRBJ2-7|TRBV12-3/TRBV12-4
CASSSTGVEQYF
>TRBJ2-7|TRBV27
CASSPLDPTYSYEQYF
>TRBJ1-4|TRBV14
CASSQTGQGREKLFF
>TRBJ1-5|TRBV7-9
CASSSNSNQPQHF
>TRBJ1-1|TRBV12-3/TRBV12-4
CASSTESTEAFF
>TRBJ2-3|TRBV7-9
CASSHPLTDTQYF
>TRBJ2-7|TRBV27
CASSPRLAYEQYF
>TRBJ2-1|TRBV6-5
CASSLLAGVYNEQFF
>TRBJ2-2|TRBV5-4
CASSLSGFRTGELFF